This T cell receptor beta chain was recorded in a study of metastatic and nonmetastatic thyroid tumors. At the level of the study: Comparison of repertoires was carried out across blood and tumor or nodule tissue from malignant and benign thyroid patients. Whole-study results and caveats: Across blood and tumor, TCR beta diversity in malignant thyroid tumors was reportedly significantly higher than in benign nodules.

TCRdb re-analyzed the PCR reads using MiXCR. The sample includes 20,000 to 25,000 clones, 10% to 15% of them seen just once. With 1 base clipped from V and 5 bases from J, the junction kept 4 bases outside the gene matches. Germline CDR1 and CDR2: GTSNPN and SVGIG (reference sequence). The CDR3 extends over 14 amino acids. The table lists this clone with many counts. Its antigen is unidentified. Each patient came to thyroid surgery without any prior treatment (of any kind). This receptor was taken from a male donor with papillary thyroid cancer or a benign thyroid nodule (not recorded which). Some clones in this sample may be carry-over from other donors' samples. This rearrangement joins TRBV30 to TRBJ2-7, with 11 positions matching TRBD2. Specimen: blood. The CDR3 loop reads CAWSALAGVDEQYF. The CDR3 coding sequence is TGTGCCTGGAGTGCACTAGCGGGAGTTGACGAGCAGTACTTC.